The entry that follows covers one TCR beta chain sequence. These data are taken from a study of identical twins. Template switching (which added a universal primer site) was used, and cDNA carried unique molecular identifiers. TCRdb re-analysed the 5' RACE reads in MiXCR, keeping a single row per CDR3 protein. The sample contains hundreds of thousands of distinct CDR3 sequences, around 24% of which appear only once. Germline-derived CDR1 and CDR2 are SGHDT and YYEEEE. J was trimmed by 5 bases and V by 2 bases; bases with no gene match: 17. This CDR3 comprises 18 residues. This same sample was also part of a study on T cells expressing NK-cell markers. That report adds: There were seven HCMV-seropositive donors and one seronegative donor among the eight sequenced. Certain NKG2C+ T cell clones were expanded, and their HCMV specificity remained unclear.

The genes are TRBV5-6 and TRBJ2-5, with 8 bases lining up with TRBD2. The sequenced sample consisted of CD4+ T cells sorted from blood. This TCR was recovered from a young woman in good health. CDR3 sequence: CASSFSSLPGGPGETQYF. The CDR3 coding sequence is TGTGCCAGCAGCTTTTCCTCCCTTCCGGGGGGGCCTGGTGAGACCCAGTACTTC.